Listed below are T cell receptor beta chains from one sample, sequenced in a study of T-cell reconstitution after alpha-beta-depleted transplantation in children. TCRdb re-called the PCR reads with MiXCR, one entry per CDR3 protein. This table has just over 950,000 distinct CDR3 sequences, about 29% appearing once. Sample: PBMCs, mostly from graft donor cells, taken 360 days after TCRalphabeta/CD19-depleted stem cell transplant. The source is a boy under three years old who had a stem cell transplant for SCID, so the T cells may come from the graft donor. Each CDR3 is given with its conserved first and last residue. The D gene is left open where the match is weak. The size of a clone is reported for some rows only, either as once, few or many, or as a class for expanded clones.

TRBV7-9,few,TRBJ1-6,TRBD1,CASRLQGVNSPLHF,TGTGCCAGCAGGTTACAGGGGGTTAATTCACCCCTCCACTTT
TRBV29-1,-,TRBJ1-1,-,CSVGSMNTEAFF,TGCAGCGTTGGTAGCATGAACACTGAAGCTTTCTTT
TRBV20-1,-,TRBJ1-3,TRBD1,CSARSGTGGPGNTIYF,TGCAGTGCTAGATCCGGGACAGGGGGTCCTGGAAACACCATATATTTT
TRBV27,-,TRBJ2-3,TRBD1,CASSLNRGRWTDTQYF,TGTGCCAGCAGTCTTAACAGGGGGCGCTGGACAGATACGCAGTATTTT
TRBV20-1,-,TRBJ2-1,TRBD2,CSARKAGGGNEQFF,TGCAGTGCTAGAAAAGCGGGGGGGGGCAATGAGCAGTTCTTC
TRBV5-6,many,TRBJ2-2,TRBD1,CASSRTGNTGELFF,TGTGCCAGCAGCCGGACAGGGAACACCGGGGAGCTGTTTTTT
TRBV2,few,TRBJ2-1,-,CASSPRRVGNNEQFF,TGTGCCAGCAGCCCGAGGAGGGTGGGCAACAATGAGCAGTTCTTC
TRBV9,-,TRBJ2-5,TRBD2,CASSASLAGGKRTQYF,TGTGCCAGCAGCGCCTCCCTAGCGGGGGGCAAGAGGACCCAGTACTTC
TRBV20-1,-,TRBJ2-5,-,CSARVPGRETQYF,TGCAGTGCCCGGGTCCCCGGACGAGAGACCCAGTACTTC
TRBV28,-,TRBJ2-1,-,CAHRGKDEQFF,TGTGCTCATCGGGGTAAGGACGAGCAGTTCTTC
TRBV29-1,few,TRBJ1-1,-,CSVARTNTEAFF,TGCAGCGTTGCAAGGACGAACACTGAAGCTTTCTTT
TRBV7-9,-,TRBJ1-2,-,CASSLYRTNGYTF,TGTGCCAGCAGCTTATACCGAACTAATGGCTACACCTTC
TRBV29-1,few,TRBJ2-1,-,CSVEAIREQFF,TGCAGCGTTGAAGCCATAAGGGAGCAGTTCTTC
TRBV4-3,-,TRBJ1-4,-,CASSYEPDPFNEKLFF,TGCGCCAGCAGCTATGAGCCGGATCCTTTTAATGAAAAACTGTTTTTT
TRBV29-1,-,TRBJ2-2,-,CSVVWGNTGELFF,TGCAGCGTTGTCTGGGGGAACACCGGGGAGCTGTTTTTT
TRBV7-8,-,TRBJ1-1,TRBD1,CASGLRDRGTEAFF,TGTGCCAGCGGATTAAGGGACAGGGGCACTGAAGCTTTCTTT
TRBV3-1,-,TRBJ2-1,-,CASSHRILADLNEQFF,TGTGCCAGCAGCCATAGAATATTAGCGGACTTAAATGAGCAGTTCTTC
TRBV14,-,TRBJ2-2,TRBD2,CASSQEGLVNTGELFF,TGTGCCAGCAGCCAAGAGGGACTAGTGAACACCGGGGAGCTGTTTTTT
TRBV5-1,-,TRBJ2-1,TRBD1,CASSLGTGGKYNEQFF,TGCGCCAGCAGCTTGGGTACAGGGGGGAAGTACAATGAGCAGTTCTTC
TRBV5-1,few,TRBJ1-1,-,CASSPYSGWNTEAFF,TGCGCCAGCAGCCCCTATTCGGGGTGGAACACTGAAGCTTTCTTT
TRBV20-1,-,TRBJ2-7,TRBD1,CSASGTVEMGYEQYF,TGCAGTGCTAGCGGGACAGTCGAGATGGGATACGAGCAGTACTTC
TRBV7-9,-,TRBJ1-6,-,CASSPYVGQVNSPLHF,TGTGCCAGCAGCCCATACGTGGGGCAAGTTAATTCACCCCTCCACTTT
TRBV4-3,-,TRBJ2-2,-,CASSQDPFTGELFF,TGCGCCAGCAGCCAAGATCCCTTCACCGGGGAGCTGTTTTTT
TRBV28,-,TRBJ2-2,TRBD1,CASTSQGRELFF,TGTGCCAGCACCTCACAGGGGAGGGAGCTGTTTTTT
TRBV27,few,TRBJ1-2,TRBD1,CASRRDREVYGYTF,TGTGCCAGCAGGAGGGACAGAGAAGTCTATGGCTACACCTTC